This T cell receptor beta chain was found in a study of cytomegalovirus exposure and HLA in healthy donors. Whole-study context: The 110 or so validation repertoires used a platform that matched the one used for the roughly 650 first-cohort repertoires, as a later analysis reported.

The donors were members of the validation cohort, which comprised 90 to 150 subjects and was separate from the first cohort of fewer than 700 subjects. General study results and limits: The majority of TCR sequences were rare, yet some public TCRs appeared in many donors. Cytomegalovirus-associated TCR beta chains were listed, numbering under 200.

Comments on this clone: The antigen is undetermined.

The repertoire was sequenced with immunoSEQ multiplex PCR; TCRdb's copy has only in-frame clones and lacks some. In the table there are 200,000 to 250,000 clones, 80% to 90% of which are singletons. Per the germline V gene, CDR1 is SEHNR and CDR2 is FQNEAQ (reference sequence). This CDR3 has 12 residues. Trimming stripped 7 bases from V and 1 base from J, with 7 bases between. This rearrangement joins TRBV7-9 to TRBJ1-1; D is possibly TRBD1 (6 bases). This sequence originates from a woman younger than 35 in good health and CMV-seropositive. Sequencing used PBMCs. CDR3 sequence (DNA): TGTGCCAGCACACAGGGGAACACTGAAGCTTTCTTT. Translated, it gives CASTQGNTEAFF.